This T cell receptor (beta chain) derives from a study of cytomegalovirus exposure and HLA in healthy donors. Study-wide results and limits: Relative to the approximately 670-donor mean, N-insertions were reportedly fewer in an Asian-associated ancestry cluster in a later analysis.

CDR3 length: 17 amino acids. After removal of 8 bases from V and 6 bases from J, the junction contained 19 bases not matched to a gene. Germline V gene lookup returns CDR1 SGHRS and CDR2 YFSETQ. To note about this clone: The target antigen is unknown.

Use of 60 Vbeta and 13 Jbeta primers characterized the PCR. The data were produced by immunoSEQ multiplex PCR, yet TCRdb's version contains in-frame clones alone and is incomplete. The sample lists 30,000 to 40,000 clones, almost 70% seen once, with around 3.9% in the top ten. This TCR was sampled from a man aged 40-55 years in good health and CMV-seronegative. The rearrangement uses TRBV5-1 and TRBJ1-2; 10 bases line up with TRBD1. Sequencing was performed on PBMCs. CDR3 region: CASTSWDRGGQMDGYTF. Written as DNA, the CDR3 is TGCGCCAGTACGTCTTGGGACAGGGGCGGGCAAATGGATGGCTACACCTTC.